Listed below are T cell receptor beta chains from one sample, sequenced in a study of response to subunit inactivated influenza vaccine. TCRdb redid the calling of the RT-PCR reads with MiXCR, one entry per CDR3 protein. This table holds about 800,000 distinct CDR3 sequences, 21% found once. The specimen comprised PBMCs from blood, sampled 4 to 6 days after vaccination. The receptors stem from a man aged 45 to 65 who received an inactivated influenza vaccine. The CDR3 runs from the conserved cysteine through the conserved F or W. A D gene is named only where the DNA matches it firmly. Clone size is not always given. Where it is, it says once, few, many or a class for expanded clones.

V gene: TRBV9
clone size: few
J gene: TRBJ2-4
D gene: -
CDR3 DNA: TGTGCCAGCAGCGCCGGGACCAGTCTAGCCAAAAACATTCAGTACTTC
CDR3 protein: CASSAGTSLAKNIQYF

V gene: TRBV10-3
clone size: many
J gene: TRBJ2-1
D gene: -
CDR3 DNA: TGTGCCATCAGTGAGTCATCTGTGGATGAGCAGTTCTTC
CDR3 protein: CAISESSVDEQFF

V gene: TRBV11-3
clone size: -
J gene: TRBJ2-2
D gene: -
CDR3 DNA: TGTGCCAGCAGCTTAGTAGGGCAGGGACAGAACACCGGGGAGCTGTTTTTT
CDR3 protein: CASSLVGQGQNTGELFF

V gene: TRBV20-1
clone size: few
J gene: TRBJ2-3
D gene: TRBD2
CDR3 DNA: TGCAGTGCTAAAAGCGGACTAGCGGGACCCACAGATACGCAGTATTTT
CDR3 protein: CSAKSGLAGPTDTQYF

V gene: TRBV6-5
clone size: -
J gene: TRBJ2-5
D gene: -
CDR3 DNA: TGTGCCAGCAGTTCCGTACTATGGGGCGCCCAAGAGACCCAGTACTTC
CDR3 protein: CASSSVLWGAQETQYF

V gene: TRBV14
clone size: -
J gene: TRBJ2-3
D gene: -
CDR3 DNA: TGTGCCAGCAGCCACCTTCTAGCGCCAGATACGCAGTATTTT
CDR3 protein: CASSHLLAPDTQYF

V gene: TRBV12-3/TRBV12-4
clone size: many
J gene: TRBJ2-3
D gene: -
CDR3 DNA: TGTGCCAGCAGCCCGGGGCAGCGACGCACAGATACGCAGTATTTT
CDR3 protein: CASSPGQRRTDTQYF

V gene: TRBV5-6
clone size: many
J gene: TRBJ2-3
D gene: -
CDR3 DNA: TGTGCCAGCAGCCCCGTAAGCCCGGGAGATACGCAGTATTTT
CDR3 protein: CASSPVSPGDTQYF

V gene: TRBV29-1
clone size: many
J gene: TRBJ2-1
D gene: -
CDR3 DNA: TGCAGCGTCCGGACAGTTGGCAATGAGCAGTTCTTC
CDR3 protein: CSVRTVGNEQFF

V gene: TRBV6-1
clone size: -
J gene: TRBJ2-5
D gene: TRBD1
CDR3 DNA: TGTGCCAGCACCGAGGGACAGGGGGGGACCCAGTACTTC
CDR3 protein: CASTEGQGGTQYF

V gene: TRBV19
clone size: few
J gene: TRBJ2-5
D gene: -
CDR3 DNA: TGTGCCAGTAGTATGACCTTCAGGGAAGTCCAGTACTTC
CDR3 protein: CASSMTFREVQYF

V gene: TRBV20-1
clone size: -
J gene: TRBJ2-3
D gene: TRBD2
CDR3 DNA: TGCAGTGCTAGTCGTAGCGGGAGAGATACGCAGTATTTT
CDR3 protein: CSASRSGRDTQYF

V gene: TRBV4-2
clone size: few
J gene: TRBJ1-4
D gene: -
CDR3 DNA: TGTGCCAGCAGCCAACCCCGGGGAAATGAAAAACTGTTTTTT
CDR3 protein: CASSQPRGNEKLFF

V gene: TRBV18
clone size: few
J gene: TRBJ1-1
D gene: TRBD1
CDR3 DNA: TGTGCCAGCTCACCACGGGGACGGCAGGGGGTCGAACGGAACACTGAAGCTTTCTTT
CDR3 protein: CASSPRGRQGVERNTEAFF

V gene: TRBV6-2/TRBV6-3
clone size: few
J gene: TRBJ2-3
D gene: -
CDR3 DNA: TGTGCCAGCAGTTACTCTACTTTCACAGATACGCAGTATTTT
CDR3 protein: CASSYSTFTDTQYF

V gene: TRBV29-1
clone size: few
J gene: TRBJ2-7
D gene: -
CDR3 DNA: TGCAGCGTTGATTCCGGGACCTACGAGCAGTACTTC
CDR3 protein: CSVDSGTYEQYF

V gene: TRBV24-1
clone size: -
J gene: TRBJ2-7
D gene: -
CDR3 DNA: TGTGCCACCAGTGATTTGGAGTCCCCCTTGTCCTACGAGCAGTACTTC
CDR3 protein: CATSDLESPLSYEQYF

V gene: TRBV29-1
clone size: -
J gene: TRBJ2-3
D gene: -
CDR3 DNA: TGCAGCGTTGCCCAGGGGAATGACAGATACGGTCCCGGTCCGGATACGCAGTATTTT
CDR3 protein: CSVAQGNDRYGPGPDTQYF

V gene: TRBV28
clone size: -
J gene: TRBJ2-7
D gene: -
CDR3 DNA: TGTGCCAGCGGAATTTCCTACGAGCAGTACTTC
CDR3 protein: CASGISYEQYF

V gene: TRBV28
clone size: few
J gene: TRBJ1-5
D gene: TRBD1
CDR3 DNA: TGTGCCAGCAGGGACGGACAGGGGCTAAGCAATCAGCCCCAGCATTTT
CDR3 protein: CASRDGQGLSNQPQHF

V gene: TRBV9
clone size: many
J gene: TRBJ2-3
D gene: -
CDR3 DNA: TGTGCCAGCAGCGTAGCGGGGTACACAGATACGCAGTATTTT
CDR3 protein: CASSVAGYTDTQYF